This T cell receptor (beta chain) was captured in a study of robustness of blood B and T cell sequencing. Study observations and caveats: TCRbeta rarefaction curves did not fully plateau. Much larger blood volumes seemed needed to capture rare TCRbeta clonotypes. Pooling roughly 27-45 ml blood nearly saturated top 10,000 TCRbeta clonotype coverage.

The cDNA carried a universal priming site added by a 5' template-switch oligo. The template-switch oligo carried a 12-nucleotide random UMI tagging each cDNA molecule. TCRdb re-analysed the PCR reads in MiXCR, keeping a single row per CDR3 protein. The sample yields approximately 3,200 distinct CDR3 sequences, approximately 60% seen once. The template for TCR beta quantification was mRNA, not genomic DNA. This clonotype came up a few times. As yet, its antigen is unknown. The CDR3 is 15 amino acids. Germline loops: CDR1 SGHKS, CDR2 YYEKEE (reference sequence). V was pared by 0 bases and J by 0 bases, with 7 bases between.

The sequence was obtained from a human donor in good health. The chain employs TRBV5-5 and TRBJ1-5; no reliable D call. The sequenced material came from peripheral blood. The CDR3: CASSLESSSNQPQHF. CDR3 DNA sequence: TGTGCCAGCAGCTTGGAATCCTCTAGCAATCAGCCCCAGCATTTT.